These 19 T cell receptor beta chains came from one sample sequenced in a study of blood T cells in healthy people across ages. Alongside a J-beta primer mix, a sample-barcoded 5' primer served in a second PCR lasting about 7 to 11 cycles. MiXCR, applied by TCRdb to the 5' RACE reads, yields one record per CDR3 protein. Of some 1.8 million distinct CDR3 sequences in the sample, 30% to 40% are singletons; the top ten hold about 21%. The sequencing sample was made of blood. The receptors here all came from a human donor in good health.

This clonotype came up many times. The genes are TRBV7-3 and TRBJ2-7; D gene ambiguous. This CDR3 has 12 residues. Germline assignment: CDR1 SGHTA and CDR2 FQGTGA. The V and J ends lost 5 bases and 7 bases respectively, with 12 bases between them. CDR3 region: CASSERSGEQYF. CDR3 in DNA: TGTGCCAGCAGCGAACGGTCTGGGGAGCAGTACTTC.

The genes are TRBV5-6 and TRBJ2-5; tentative D call: TRBD2 (5 bases). The CDR3 sequence is 15 residues long. The germline CDR1 and CDR2 sequences are SGHDT and YYEEEE. Trimming stripped 4 bases from V and 2 bases from J, with 15 bases between. CDR3 protein: CASSELLERQETQYF. DNA of the CDR3: TGTGCCAGCAGCGAATTACTAGAAAGGCAAGAGACCCAGTACTTC.

V is TRBV15 and J is TRBJ1-1, with TRBD1 as a possible D gene (6 bases). From germline, CDR1 is LNHNV and CDR2 YYDKDF (reference sequence). Trimming took 1 base from V and 0 from J, leaving 12 bases between them. CDR3 length: 16 amino acids. The CDR3 DNA reads as TGTGCCACCAGCAGAGGCTACAGGGACATGAACACTGAAGCTTTCTTT. Translated: CATSRGYRDMNTEAFF.

This clonotype appeared many times. J is TRBJ1-5 and V is TRBV7-2; D is perhaps TRBD1 (5 bases). V dropped 1 base and J dropped 6 bases, with 7 bases sitting between them. Germline CDR1 is SGHTA and CDR2 is FQGNSA. CDR3 length: 13 amino acids. DNA of the CDR3: TGTGCCAGCAGCTTAGAGGGGAGTCAGCCCCAGCATTTT. This codes for CASSLEGSQPQHF.

This clonotype was seen at least ten times. The chain couples TRBV7-2 to TRBJ2-1, with 7 bases lining up with TRBD2. CDR1 is SGHTA, CDR2 FQGNSA, per germline. The CDR3 consists of 16 residues. V lost 5 bases, J lost 4 bases, and 11 bases stayed unmatched. CDR3 protein: CASSREGGGLYNEQFF. The CDR3 nucleotides are TGTGCCAGCAGCCGAGAGGGCGGGGGACTATACAATGAGCAGTTCTTC.

The chain employs TRBV6-6 and TRBJ1-2, with TRBD1 as a possible D gene (6 bases). The CDR3 contains 15 residues. Germline CDR1 MNHNY, CDR2 SVGAGI (reference sequence). V was trimmed by 2 bases and J by 2 bases, leaving 12 bases between them. The CDR3 DNA reads TGTGCCAGCAGTTACATTGTGGGGGGCAACTATGGCTACACCTTC. Amino acid sequence: CASSYIVGGNYGYTF.

This clonotype was recorded a few times. This chain connects TRBV20-1 to TRBJ2-7; 9 bases are a match to TRBD2. Germline V gives CDR1 DFQATT, CDR2 SNEGSKA (reference sequence). The CDR3 length is 13 residues. V lost 6 bases to trimming and J lost 3 bases; unmatched junction nucleotides: 6. The CDR3 sequence is CSARASGDYEQYF. The CDR3 region has the DNA TGCAGTGCACGGGCTAGCGGGGACTACGAGCAGTACTTC.

Of note for this clonotype: Relative to the germline gene, one junction end is altered; a read error may explain this. J is TRBJ1-1 and V is TRBV5-1; no firm D call. Germline V gives CDR1 SGHRS, CDR2 YFSETQ. The CDR3 has 16 residues. CDR3 sequence (DNA): TGCGCCAGCAGCTTGGGCCTCAGGAGAGAAAACACTGAAGTTTTCTTT. This codes for CASSLGLRRENTEVFF.

This chain joins TRBV20-1 and TRBJ1-1, with D unclear. Trimming removed 2 bases at V and 4 bases at J, with 11 bases between. Germline CDR1 and CDR2: DFQATT and SNEGSKA (reference sequence). This CDR3 is built from 13 residues. This chain's CDR3 is CSARSGLSTEAFF. Here the CDR3 DNA reads TGCAGTGCTAGATCGGGCTTGAGCACTGAAGCTTTCTTT.

This clonotype occurred many times. The chain employs TRBV25-1 and TRBJ2-5; TRBD2 matches 7 bases. CDR1 is MGHDK, CDR2 SYGVNS, per germline. After removal of 5 bases from V and 4 bases from J, the junction contained 10 bases not matched to a gene. This CDR3 has 15 amino acids. CDR3 loop: CASSPRDYDRETQYF. CDR3 DNA: TGTGCCAGCAGTCCCCGGGACTACGATAGAGAGACCCAGTACTTC. The whole variable domain, remainder taken from reference TRBV25-1 and TRBJ2-5, is EADIYQTPRYLVIGTGKKITLECSQTMGHDKMYWYQQDPGMELHLIHYSYGVNSTEKGDLSSESTVSRIRTEHFPLTLESARPSHTSQYLCASSPRDYDRETQYFGPGTRLLVL.

This chain uses TRBV29-1 with TRBJ2-7; TRBD2 agrees at 12 bases. The germline V gene has CDR1 SQVTM and CDR2 ANQGSEA. With 1 base clipped from V and 6 bases from J, the junction kept 16 bases outside the gene matches. The CDR3 contains 18 residues. The CDR3 DNA is TGCAGCGTTGAAGTGACGGCTAGCGGGGGGGCCGATTTAGTCGAGCAGTACTTC. This sequence encodes CSVEVTASGGADLVEQYF.

This clonotype was counted a few times. This chain links TRBV7-3 with TRBJ1-6; D is uncertain. Per the germline V gene, CDR1 is SGHTA and CDR2 is FQGTGA. The CDR3 consists of 14 residues. Trimming left V 2 bases short and J 5 bases short, with 7 bases between. The CDR3 DNA sequence: TGTGCCAGCAGCTTAGTCGCAAATAATTCACCCCTCCACTTT. It is translated as CASSLVANNSPLHF.

This chain links TRBV5-1 with TRBJ2-5, with 7 nucleotides matching TRBD1. The V segment lost 3 bases and the J segment 2 bases; nucleotides outside the gene matches: 10. The length of the CDR3 is 16 residues. From germline, CDR1 is SGHRS and CDR2 YFSETQ. CDR3 region: CASSSPQGQRQETQYF. CDR3 sequence (DNA): TGCGCCAGCAGCTCCCCACAGGGGCAACGGCAAGAGACCCAGTACTTC.

This clonotype came up once. One end of the junction varies from germline; a read error may be responsible. V and J are TRBV20-1 and TRBJ2-7; D is uncertain. The CDR3 sequence is 14 residues long. Germline values: CDR1 DFQATT, CDR2 SNEGSKA (reference sequence). The CDR3 region is CSAKDITSSYEQYF. For the CDR3, the DNA is TGCAGCGCTAAAGACATAACGAGCTCCTACGAGCAGTACTTC.

The chain is built from TRBV3-1 and TRBJ2-6, with D perhaps TRBD1 (6 bases). CDR3 size: 16 residues. Trimming pared 4 bases from V and 2 bases from J, leaving 12 bases between. The V gene's germline CDR1 is LGHDT and CDR2 YNNKEL (reference sequence). CDR3 amino acids: CASSPGTTPGANVLTF. The DNA for the CDR3 is TGTGCCAGCAGCCCGGGGACAACTCCTGGGGCCAACGTCCTGACTTTC.

The gene calls are TRBV29-1 and TRBJ2-2; 9 bases are a match to TRBD1. Germline CDR1 and CDR2: SQVTM and ANQGSEA. Trimming removed 5 bases from V and 3 bases from J; junction bases left unmatched: 1. This CDR3 is 13 amino acids long. Here the CDR3 DNA reads TGCAGCGTTTACAGGGGGCACACCGGGGAGCTGTTTTTT. Amino acids: CSVYRGHTGELFF.

This clonotype came up a few times. CDR3 DNA: TGTGCCAGCAGCTTAGCGGGGACTAGCGGGGCGGATGAGCAGTTCTTC. This codes for CASSLAGTSGADEQFF. The J gene is TRBJ2-1, the V gene TRBV7-2, with 13 bases matching TRBD2. V dropped 0 bases and J dropped 8; count of bases not matched to a gene: 4. The V gene's germline CDR1 is SGHTA and CDR2 FQGNSA. The CDR3 has 16 residues.

The chain joins TRBV10-3 to TRBJ2-3; D unclear. In germline, CDR1 is ENHRY, CDR2 SYGVKD. The CDR3 sequence is 14 residues long. Trimming removed 4 bases at V and 1 base at J, with 9 bases between. As DNA, the CDR3 is TGTGCCATCAGTGTTTTGGTAGGCACAGATACGCAGTATTTT. Translating gives CAISVLVGTDTQYF.

Comment on this clonotype: Relative to the germline gene, one junction end is altered; a read error may explain this. The rearrangement uses TRBV6-2 or TRBV6-3 and TRBJ1-5; D remains ambiguous. The CDR3 is 14 residues long. The V gene's germline CDR1 is MNHEY and CDR2 SVGEGT. This CDR3 is CACSYARDNQPQHF. The CDR3 coding sequence is TGTGCCTGCAGTTACGCTCGAGATAATCAGCCCCAGCATTTT.